The 13 T cell receptor beta chains presented below share a single source sample, sequenced in a study of blood T cell repertoires in COVID-19. Produced via immunoSEQ multiplex PCR; TCRdb's table is partial and in-frame only. The table includes 220,000 or so clones, roughly 84% detected once. Sample: PBMCs or T cells enriched from blood (not recorded which). The receptors shown here come from a middle-aged woman who had recovered from COVID-19.

V and J are TRBV19 and TRBJ2-2, with 10 bases that match TRBD1. The germline V gene encodes CDR1 LNHDA and CDR2 SQIVND (reference sequence). This CDR3 has 15 amino acids. With V trimmed by 7 bases and J by 5 bases, 7 bases remained unmatched. CDR3 nucleotide sequence: TGTGCCAGTATGCGGACAGGGGGGAGTACCGGGGAGCTGTTTTTT. It encodes CASMRTGGSTGELFF.

The V call is TRBV18, the J call TRBJ2-3; 14 bases align to TRBD2. The CDR3 contains 16 residues. Per germline, CDR1 KGHSH and CDR2 LQKENI. V was clipped by 4 bases and J by 3 bases; unmatched bases: 3. This CDR3 reads CASSRGLAGVTDTQYF. CDR3 DNA sequence: TGTGCCAGCTCACGGGGACTAGCGGGAGTAACAGATACGCAGTATTTT.

The rearrangement links TRBV28 to TRBJ2-2, with 12 bases fitting TRBD2. J was trimmed by 1 base and V by 4 bases; bases with no gene match: 10. The CDR3 is 19 residues long. Germline V gives CDR1 MDHEN, CDR2 SYDVKM. CDR3 in amino acids: CASSYPGLAGVVNTGELFF. CDR3 coding DNA: TGTGCCAGCAGTTACCCGGGACTAGCGGGCGTCGTGAACACCGGGGAGCTGTTTTTT.

The chain combines TRBV7-2 with TRBJ2-1; no clear D gene. The CDR3 loop spans 12 amino acids. Trimming took off 5 bases at V and 7 bases at J, with 9 bases between the two ends. Germline loops: CDR1 SGHTA, CDR2 FQGNSA. CDR3 amino acids: CASSPQRNEQFF. The CDR3 nucleotides read TGTGCCAGCAGCCCTCAGAGGAATGAGCAGTTCTTC.

The chain links TRBV7-9 to TRBJ2-2, with 7 bases fitting TRBD1. J lost 6 bases, V lost 5 bases, and 9 bases had no gene match. CDR1 and CDR2 (germline): SEHNR, FQNEAQ (reference sequence). This CDR3 comprises 15 residues. The DNA of the CDR3 is TGTGCCAGCAGCGGCGCGACAGGGCAGGCCGGGGAGCTGTTTTTT. Translated: CASSGATGQAGELFF.

The CDR3 region has the DNA TGTGCCAGCAGCAAGACTAGCGGGAGGTACAATGAGCAGTTCTTC. It encodes CASSKTSGRYNEQFF. The rearrangement links TRBV21-1 to TRBJ2-1; TRBD2 is taken as the D call from the table, unchecked against the DNA. TRBV21-1 is recorded as a pseudogene. The CDR3 totals 15 residues.

The chain couples TRBV4-1 to TRBJ1-1; 12 bases align to TRBD1. The CDR3 is 18 amino acids. Trimming at V came to 3 bases and at J to 0 bases, leaving 8 bases not matched to a gene. In germline, CDR1 is MGHRA, CDR2 YSYEKL. CDR3 coding DNA: TGCGCCAGCAGCCAGGGAAGAGGGACAGGGGGCGTGAACACTGAAGCTTTCTTT. Translating it yields CASSQGRGTGGVNTEAFF.

The rearrangement links TRBV5-1 to TRBJ2-1; D gene ambiguous. The CDR3 extends over 13 amino acids. In germline, CDR1 is SGHRS, CDR2 YFSETQ. V lost 2 bases, J lost 1 base, and 4 bases lay in between. CDR3 protein: CASSLESYNEQFF. CDR3 bases: TGCGCCAGCAGCTTAGAGTCCTACAATGAGCAGTTCTTC.

The chain carries TRBV10-3 and TRBJ1-2; D is undetermined. This CDR3 is built from 14 residues. Germline lookup yields CDR1 ENHRY and CDR2 SYGVKD. The V and J ends lost 10 bases and 4 bases respectively, with 19 bases between them. This CDR3 reads CATNEGGTPYGYTF. Written as DNA, the CDR3 is TGTGCCACCAATGAGGGAGGAACGCCCTATGGCTACACCTTC.

The chain links TRBV10-3 to TRBJ2-7, with D hard to call. Per germline, CDR1 ENHRY and CDR2 SYGVKD. This CDR3 contains 12 residues. Trimming shortened V by 6 bases and J by 6 bases, and 12 bases separated the two germline ends. CDR3 region: CAIRPEGGEQYV. The CDR3 DNA follows: TGTGCCATCAGGCCCGAAGGCGGCGAGCAGTACGTC.

The V call is TRBV19, the J call TRBJ2-4, with 8 bases fitting TRBD1. This CDR3 spans 17 amino acids. Germline-derived CDR1 and CDR2 are LNHDA and SQIVND (reference sequence). The ends lost 8 bases at V and 4 bases at J; junction bases unmatched: 16. The CDR3 spells CASVGTDRGYMKNIQYF. DNA for the CDR3: TGTGCCAGTGTCGGGACCGACAGGGGATATATGAAAAACATTCAGTACTTC.

V gene TRBV19 combines with J gene TRBJ2-3; 9 nucleotides line up with TRBD2. With V trimmed by 3 bases and J by 1 base, 2 bases remained unmatched. Germline lookup yields CDR1 LNHDA and CDR2 SQIVND (reference sequence). The CDR3 is 15 residues long. The CDR3 loop is CASSMTSGRTDTQYF. CDR3 DNA sequence: TGTGCCAGTAGTATGACTAGCGGACGCACAGATACGCAGTATTTT.

The CDR3 region has the DNA TGCGCCAGCACCCAAGGGGGCAGAATGAACACTGAAGCTTTCTTT. Its translation: CASTQGGRMNTEAFF. The chain couples TRBV5-1 to TRBJ1-1; 7 nucleotides match TRBD1. Per the germline V gene, CDR1 is SGHRS and CDR2 is YFSETQ. The CDR3 runs 15 residues. V dropped 6 bases and J dropped 0; count of bases not matched to a gene: 8.